These T cell receptor beta chains were read from a single sample in a study of glioma-infiltrating T cells. TCRdb re-called the multiplex PCR reads through MiXCR, storing one row per CDR3 protein. Of under 150,000 distinct CDR3 sequences in the sample, about two fifths were seen once. Source material: glioma tissue, nonneoplastic brain tissue, or PBMCs (not recorded which). The receptors derive from a human donor with low-grade glioma or glioblastoma, undergoing nonglioma brain surgery, or in good health (not recorded which). CDR3s include the opening cysteine and the closing phenylalanine or tryptophan. The order of the fields is clone size, V gene, D gene, J gene, CDR3 DNA, CDR3 protein. D genes are given only for firm matches. Expanded clones are given a class, and other clones once, few, many or no size at all.

size: NA; V: TRBV7-2; D: TRBD2; J: TRBJ2-5; DNA: TGTGCCAGCAGCTCGGGACTAGGAGGGACCCAGTACTTC; CDR3: CASSSGLGGTQYF
size: many; V: TRBV29-1; D: NA; J: TRBJ2-3; DNA: TGCAGCGTTGAATACACTTTCACAGATACGCAGTATTTT; CDR3: CSVEYTFTDTQYF
size: NA; V: TRBV18; D: TRBD2; J: TRBJ2-5; DNA: TGTGCCAGCTCACCCCCCGGCGGGGGTCAAGAGACCCAGTACTTC; CDR3: CASSPPGGGQETQYF
size: few; V: TRBV15; D: NA; J: TRBJ2-1; DNA: TGTGCCACCAGCAGAGATGGCACAAACTACAATGAGCAGTTCTTC; CDR3: CATSRDGTNYNEQFF
size: NA; V: TRBV12-3/TRBV12-4; D: NA; J: TRBJ2-3; DNA: TGTGCCACCAGTGATTCTGCGGGACCCCTTTTCGCAGATACGCAGTATTTT; CDR3: CATSDSAGPLFADTQYF
size: few; V: TRBV24-1; D: NA; J: TRBJ2-7; DNA: TGTGCCACCAGTGACAGCCGCTACGAGCAGTACTTC; CDR3: CATSDSRYEQYF
size: NA; V: TRBV24-1; D: TRBD1; J: TRBJ2-3; DNA: TGTGCCACCAGTGACACGGACAGGTCTAGCACAGATACGCAGTATTTT; CDR3: CATSDTDRSSTDTQYF
size: NA; V: TRBV4-1; D: TRBD2; J: TRBJ2-3; DNA: TGCGCCAGCAGCCAAGATAGGACTAGCTCCAATACGCGGTATTTT; CDR3: CASSQDRTSSNTRYF
size: NA; V: TRBV4-2; D: TRBD2; J: TRBJ2-7; DNA: TGTGCCAGCAGCCAAGATTTGGGGGGGGAGCAGTACTTC; CDR3: CASSQDLGGEQYF
size: few; V: TRBV6-1; D: NA; J: TRBJ1-5; DNA: TGTGCCAGCAGTGAAGGCAAGGACCGAGGGGTCAATCAGCCCCAGCATTTT; CDR3: CASSEGKDRGVNQPQHF
size: few; V: TRBV6-1; D: TRBD1; J: TRBJ1-2; DNA: TGTGCCAGCAGTCCCCGGACAGGGTACGGCTACACCTTC; CDR3: CASSPRTGYGYTF
size: NA; V: TRBV7-9; D: NA; J: TRBJ2-2; DNA: TGTGCCAGCAGCTTAAGGGGTCCGGACACCGCGGAGCTGTTTTTT; CDR3: CASSLRGPDTAELFF
size: NA; V: TRBV29-1; D: TRBD1; J: TRBJ1-1; DNA: TGCAGCTCTAGGACAGGGGGCATGAACACTGAAGCTTTCTTT; CDR3: CSSRTGGMNTEAFF
size: few; V: TRBV6-2/TRBV6-3; D: NA; J: TRBJ2-3; DNA: TGTGCCAGCAGTTACCCCCTGGGCAAAGCCGTGAGCACAGATACGCAGTATTTT; CDR3: CASSYPLGKAVSTDTQYF
size: few; V: TRBV20-1; D: NA; J: TRBJ1-3; DNA: TGCAGTGCTAGAAGTTTAAGGGGTTCAAGAGGAAACACCATATATTTT; CDR3: CSARSLRGSRGNTIYF
size: few; V: TRBV7-2; D: NA; J: TRBJ2-7; DNA: TGTGCCAGCAGCGTAAACAGGGACGAGCAGTACTTC; CDR3: CASSVNRDEQYF
size: NA; V: TRBV6-1; D: NA; J: TRBJ2-7; DNA: TGTGCCAGCAGTTCACCGGGACGCAGCTCCTACGAGCAGTACTTC; CDR3: CASSSPGRSSYEQYF
size: NA; V: TRBV6-1; D: TRBD1; J: TRBJ1-1; DNA: TGTGCCAGCTATGCGACAGGGGGCTGGACTGAAGCTTTCTTT; CDR3: CASYATGGWTEAFF
size: NA; V: TRBV11-2; D: NA; J: TRBJ2-7; DNA: TGTGCCAGCAGCTTAATACGGAACTCCTACGAGCAGTACTTC; CDR3: CASSLIRNSYEQYF
size: once; V: TRBV20-1; D: TRBD1; J: TRBJ1-2; DNA: TGCAGTGCTCCTTCAGGGGGCGACGGCTACACCTTC; CDR3: CSAPSGGDGYTF
size: NA; V: TRBV7-3; D: NA; J: TRBJ2-7; DNA: TGTGCCAGCAGCTTAACTTATGGGTACGAGCAGTACTTC; CDR3: CASSLTYGYEQYF
size: NA; V: TRBV2; D: TRBD1; J: TRBJ2-2; DNA: TGTGCCAGCAGTCAGAACAGGGGGCGGACCGGGGAGCTGTTTTTT; CDR3: CASSQNRGRTGELFF
size: NA; V: TRBV19; D: NA; J: TRBJ2-5; DNA: TGTGCCAGTAGTATAGACCACCGGGGGCAAGAGACCCAGTACTTC; CDR3: CASSIDHRGQETQYF
size: many; V: TRBV7-8; D: TRBD2; J: TRBJ2-3; DNA: TGTGCCAGCAGCTACGGACTAGCGGGGGGGCCGGTTGTGAATACGCAGTATTTT; CDR3: CASSYGLAGGPVVNTQYF
size: NA; V: TRBV6-2/TRBV6-3; D: NA; J: TRBJ2-5; DNA: TGTGCCAGCAGGCTCACAGGGAGGTACGAGCAGCACTTC; CDR3: CASRLTGRYEQHF
size: NA; V: TRBV6-1; D: NA; J: TRBJ2-1; DNA: TGTGCCAGCATCAAAGGAGGACTCCACAATGAGCAGTTCTTC; CDR3: CASIKGGLHNEQFF
size: NA; V: TRBV6-9; D: NA; J: TRBJ1-1; DNA: TGTGCCAGCAGTTTAGGGGACATGAACACTGAAGCTTTCTTT; CDR3: CASSLGDMNTEAFF
size: NA; V: TRBV6-1; D: NA; J: TRBJ1-1; DNA: TGTGCCAGCAGAGAGACAGCGATGAACACTGAAGCTTTCTTT; CDR3: CASRETAMNTEAFF
size: NA; V: TRBV11-2; D: NA; J: TRBJ1-1; DNA: TGTGCCAGCAGCTTACTTCGTTCCCCCGGTGAAGCTTTCTTT; CDR3: CASSLLRSPGEAFF
size: few; V: TRBV6-6; D: TRBD1; J: TRBJ2-7; DNA: TGTGCCAGCAGTTACGGGACAGGGAGGGGCGAGCAGTACTTC; CDR3: CASSYGTGRGEQYF
size: NA; V: TRBV7-9; D: NA; J: TRBJ1-1; DNA: TGTGCCAGCAGCTTAGCGGAGGGGAAGACTGAAGCTTTCTTT; CDR3: CASSLAEGKTEAFF
size: NA; V: TRBV19; D: TRBD2; J: TRBJ2-1; DNA: TGTGCCAGTAGGCCAGCGGGAGGACACCTCTCCACCTACAATGAGCAGTTCTTC; CDR3: CASRPAGGHLSTYNEQFF
size: NA; V: TRBV7-2; D: TRBD2; J: TRBJ2-1; DNA: TGTGCCAGCAGCTTAGTACTAGCGGGAGCTAATGAGCAGTTCTTC; CDR3: CASSLVLAGANEQFF
size: NA; V: TRBV24-1; D: NA; J: TRBJ2-3; DNA: TGTGCCACCAGTGATTTGGACACTCCTAGCACAGATACGCAGTATTTT; CDR3: CATSDLDTPSTDTQYF
size: NA; V: TRBV7-9; D: TRBD2; J: TRBJ2-3; DNA: TGTGCCAGCAGCCGCGGTCGGGAGGGGCCGCAGTATTTT; CDR3: CASSRGREGPQYF
size: few; V: TRBV28; D: NA; J: TRBJ1-2; DNA: TGTGCCAGCAGTTTAGAGGGGCCAATCTATGGCTACACCTTC; CDR3: CASSLEGPIYGYTF
size: once; V: TRBV18; D: TRBD1; J: TRBJ1-4; DNA: TGTGCCAGCTCACCCCTCCTAGGGGGCAATGAAAAACTGTTTTTT; CDR3: CASSPLLGGNEKLFF
size: NA; V: TRBV20-1; D: NA; J: TRBJ1-2; DNA: TGCAGTGCTAGAGAGCTGAACTATGGCTACACCTTC; CDR3: CSARELNYGYTF
size: NA; V: TRBV6-1; D: TRBD2; J: TRBJ2-1; DNA: TGTGCCAGCGGCGGACTAGCGGGAGATGATGAGCAGTTCTTC; CDR3: CASGGLAGDDEQFF
size: few; V: TRBV4-1; D: NA; J: TRBJ1-2; DNA: TGCGCCAGCAGCCAAGATTGGAGTTCTACTAACTATGGCTACACCTTC; CDR3: CASSQDWSSTNYGYTF
size: NA; V: TRBV4-1; D: TRBD1; J: TRBJ1-1; DNA: TGTGCCAGCAGCTTTTCGGGGACAGGGCCCTCTGAAGCTTTCTTT; CDR3: CASSFSGTGPSEAFF
size: few; V: TRBV3-1; D: NA; J: TRBJ2-2; DNA: TGTGCCAGCAGCCTTCGACAGGTTGTCGGGGAGCTGTTTTTT; CDR3: CASSLRQVVGELFF
size: NA; V: TRBV20-1; D: NA; J: TRBJ2-7; DNA: TGCAGTGCTTTGGACAGACATTCCTACGAGCAGTACTTC; CDR3: CSALDRHSYEQYF
size: few; V: TRBV25-1; D: TRBD1; J: TRBJ1-6; DNA: TGTGCCAGCAGTCCGCGACAGGGGGTTGTGTCGGGCTCCTATAATTCACCCCTCCACTTT; CDR3: CASSPRQGVVSGSYNSPLHF
size: NA; V: TRBV2; D: TRBD1; J: TRBJ1-2; DNA: TGTGCCAGCAGTGCTATTCCGGGACAGGGAGGGGATGGCTATACCTTC; CDR3: CASSAIPGQGGDGYTF
size: few; V: TRBV14; D: NA; J: TRBJ1-1; DNA: TGTGCCAGCAGCCAGCAGGACCACACTGAAGCTTTCTTT; CDR3: CASSQQDHTEAFF
size: many; V: TRBV27; D: TRBD2; J: TRBJ2-1; DNA: TGTGCCAGCAGTCGCCGGACCGGGACTAGCGGGAGGGGGTACAATGAGCAGTTCTTC; CDR3: CASSRRTGTSGRGYNEQFF
size: few; V: TRBV7-2; D: NA; J: TRBJ2-3; DNA: TGTGCCAGCAGCTTTGACAGGCTTACAGATACGCAGTATTTT; CDR3: CASSFDRLTDTQYF
size: few; V: TRBV6-2/TRBV6-3; D: TRBD1; J: TRBJ2-7; DNA: TGTGCCAGCAGTTACCGGGACAGGGTCGAGCAGTACTTC; CDR3: CASSYRDRVEQYF
size: NA; V: TRBV27; D: NA; J: TRBJ2-1; DNA: TGTGCCAGCAGAATAGCGCCGAGCTCCTACAATGAGCAGTTCTTC; CDR3: CASRIAPSSYNEQFF
size: NA; V: TRBV6-6; D: NA; J: TRBJ2-3; DNA: TGTGCCAGCAGTTACTCGACCCCTCGAACAGATGCGCAGTATTTT; CDR3: CASSYSTPRTDAQYF